These 30 T cell receptor beta chains were sequenced from one sample in a study of PD-L1 blockade in urothelial cancer. Assay: immunoSEQ multiplex PCR; the TCRdb copy retains only in-frame clones and omits some. The data hold approximately 70,000 clones, with roughly 84% observed a single time. Time point indicated: pretreatment peripheral blood. The sequencing used PBMCs, collected around atezolizumab (anti-PD-L1) treatment. Every receptor here comes from an older woman with urothelial cancer.

The chain recombines TRBV9 with TRBJ2-6; D may be TRBD1 (5 bases). Germline CDR1 and CDR2: SGDLS and YYNGEE. The CDR3 runs 18 residues. Trimming left V 4 bases short and J 0 bases short, with 17 bases between. CDR3 in DNA: TGTGCCAGCAGCCCCCAGGGTGTCTGGGGCTCTGGGGCCAACGTCCTGACTTTC. Translation: CASSPQGVWGSGANVLTF.

This clone was detected once. This chain uses TRBV29-1 with TRBJ2-7; TRBD1 might be the D (6 bases). CDR1 SQVTM and CDR2 ANQGSEA come from the germline V gene. The CDR3 extends over 11 amino acids. The ends were cut back, 4 bases at V and 7 bases at J, with 11 bases in the middle. The CDR3 region is CSVGQVNEQYF. Written as DNA, the CDR3 is TGCAGCGTTGGACAGGTTAATGAGCAGTACTTC.

This chain joins TRBV6-5 and TRBJ1-2, with TRBD1 matching 9 bases. V was pared by 0 bases and J by 4 bases, with 0 bases of the junction left unmatched. The CDR3 length is 14 residues. Germline CDR1 MNHEY, CDR2 SVGAGI. The CDR3 DNA reads as TGTGCCAGCAGTTACTCGACAGGGGGCTATGGCTACACCTTC. This gives the protein CASSYSTGGYGYTF.

This chain uses TRBV7-3 with TRBJ1-1, with 8 nucleotides matching TRBD1. Unmatched junction bases numbered 4, after V lost 2 bases and J lost 5 bases. Per germline, CDR1 SGHTA and CDR2 FQGTGA. This CDR3 is built from 14 residues. In nucleotides, the CDR3 is TGTGCCAGCAGCTTACAGGGGGCTGATACTGAAGCTTTCTTT. This encodes CASSLQGADTEAFF.

The chain uses TRBV6-6 and TRBJ2-7; the match to TRBD2 covers 13 bases. V lost 4 bases, J lost 3 bases, and 3 bases stayed unmatched. There are 15 residues in the CDR3. Germline assignment: CDR1 MNHNY and CDR2 SVGAGI (reference sequence). This chain's CDR3 is CASSSGLAGDYEQYF. For the CDR3, the DNA is TGTGCCAGCAGTTCAGGACTAGCGGGAGACTACGAGCAGTACTTC.

This chain uses TRBV7-2 with TRBJ2-1; D is unclear. The CDR3 extends over 12 amino acids. CDR1 SGHTA and CDR2 FQGNSA come from the germline V gene. V gave up 2 bases and J gave up 10 bases, with 9 bases separating them. The CDR3 DNA follows: TGTGCCAGCAGCTTAAGGTCGCGGGAGCAGTTCTTC. It codes for CASSLRSREQFF. The variable domain in full, completed from reference TRBV7-2 and TRBJ2-1, reads GAGVSQSPSNKVTEKGKDVELRCDPISGHTALYWYRQSLGQGLEFLIYFQGNSAPDKSGLPSDRFSAERTGGSVSTLTIQRTQQEDSAVYLCASSLRSREQFFGPGTRLTVL.

The CDR3 here is CASSDPWGRGTGELFF. CDR3 in DNA: TGTGCCAGCAGTGACCCCTGGGGCAGAGGTACCGGGGAGCTGTTTTTT. This chain links TRBV25-1 with TRBJ2-2, with D perhaps matching TRBD1 (5 bases). The CDR3 has 16 amino acids. Per germline, CDR1 MGHDK and CDR2 SYGVNS. V was pared by 3 bases and J by 5 bases, with 16 bases between.

J is TRBJ1-6 and V is TRBV30; D gene ambiguous. Germline lookup yields CDR1 GTSNPN and CDR2 SVGIG (reference sequence). This CDR3 has 11 amino acids. V lost 4 bases and J 7 bases, leaving 5 bases between the germline ends. CDR3 in amino acids: CAWTLNSPLHF. CDR3 sequence (DNA): TGTGCCTGGACCCTCAATTCACCCCTCCACTTT.

The rearrangement uses TRBV7-9 and TRBJ2-7, with D perhaps TRBD1 (7 bases). From germline, CDR1 is SEHNR and CDR2 FQNEAQ (reference sequence). There are 13 residues in the CDR3. The ends were cut back, 9 bases at V and 0 bases at J, with 12 bases in the middle. CDR3 sequence (DNA): TGTGCCAGTGCAGGGGGGAGCTCCTACGAGCAGTACTTC. Translation: CASAGGSSYEQYF.

The sample holds a few counts of this clone. This chain links TRBV7-2 with TRBJ1-3, with TRBD1 identical over 9 bases. The V and J ends lost 5 bases and 4 bases, in that order; junction bases with no gene match: 3. This CDR3 region has 14 residues. Germline CDR1 SGHTA, CDR2 FQGNSA. The CDR3: CASSIGTGGNTIYF. The CDR3 DNA is TGTGCCAGCAGCATCGGGACAGGGGGAAACACCATATATTTT.

The rearrangement joins TRBV27 to TRBJ2-5, with 7 bases lining up with TRBD1. The ends lost 0 bases at V and 2 bases at J; junction bases unmatched: 3. Germline CDR1 reads MNHEY; CDR2 reads SMNVEV (reference sequence). There are 15 residues in the CDR3. CDR3 bases: TGTGCCAGCAGTTTATCGTGGGACAGACAAGAGACCCAGTACTTC. This gives the protein CASSLSWDRQETQYF.

This chain joins TRBV5-1 and TRBJ2-3; perhaps TRBD2 as D (5 bases). Germline-derived CDR1 and CDR2 are SGHRS and YFSETQ. CDR3 length: 17 residues. V lost 3 bases to trimming and J lost 0 bases, with 17 bases between them. In DNA form, the CDR3 reads TGCGCCAGCAGCTCAGCACGAAGCGGTCGAAGCACAGATACGCAGTATTTT. This translates into CASSSARSGRSTDTQYF.

This clone turned up a few times. This sequence joins TRBV5-4 and TRBJ1-1; unclear D gene. Germline-derived CDR1 and CDR2 are SGHNT and YYREEE (reference sequence). V dropped 2 bases and J dropped 1 base, with 6 bases sitting between them. The length of the CDR3 is 13 residues. The CDR3 region has the DNA TGTGCCAGCAGCTTTTCACAGAACACTGAAGCTTTCTTT. Its translation: CASSFSQNTEAFF.

This chain links TRBV7-9 with TRBJ2-1, with 7 bases matching TRBD1. The CDR3 spans 14 residues. Germline CDR1 is SEHNR and CDR2 is FQNEAQ (reference sequence). The ends lost 3 bases at V and 9 bases at J; junction bases unmatched: 8. The CDR3 region has the DNA TGTGCCAGCAGCTTTTCGAGGGGGCTGGGTGAGCAGTTCTTC. Protein: CASSFSRGLGEQFF.

V usage is TRBV7-2 and J usage is TRBJ2-7; TRBD2 aligns across 8 bases. Per germline, CDR1 SGHTA and CDR2 FQGNSA. The J segment lost 3 bases and the V segment lost 1 base, leaving 5 bases of the junction unmatched. The CDR3 spans 15 residues. The CDR3 is CASSLERGGVYEQYF. CDR3 bases: TGTGCCAGCAGCTTAGAACGGGGGGGGGTCTACGAGCAGTACTTC.

This chain connects TRBV11-2 to TRBJ2-5, with TRBD1 as a possible D gene (5 bases). Trimming took off 3 bases at V and 2 bases at J, with 10 bases between the two ends. This CDR3 spans 14 amino acids. CDR1 and CDR2 (germline): SGHAT, FQNNGV. This CDR3 is CASSFKGKQETQYF. The CDR3, as DNA: TGTGCCAGCAGCTTCAAGGGGAAGCAAGAGACCCAGTACTTC.

J is TRBJ1-1 and V is TRBV10-3; no reliable D call. The germline CDR1 and CDR2 sequences are ENHRY and SYGVKD. This CDR3 has 12 amino acids. Deletions cut 6 bases from V and 6 bases from J, with 11 bases between. CDR3 protein: CAISTGLAEAFF. As DNA, the CDR3 is TGTGCCATCAGCACCGGTCTGGCTGAAGCTTTCTTT.

This clone appeared a few times. The V call is TRBV7-2, the J call TRBJ2-3; 9 bases are shared with TRBD2. CDR1 SGHTA and CDR2 FQGNSA come from the germline V gene. The CDR3 is made up of 19 amino acids. After removal of 0 bases from V and 3 bases from J, the junction contained 13 bases not matched to a gene. The CDR3 is CASSLAPIRAGGDTDTQYF. For the CDR3, the DNA is TGTGCCAGCAGCTTAGCCCCTATCCGAGCGGGGGGCGATACAGATACGCAGTATTTT. Full variable domain (missing parts from reference TRBV7-2 and TRBJ2-3): GAGVSQSPSNKVTEKGKDVELRCDPISGHTALYWYRQSLGQGLEFLIYFQGNSAPDKSGLPSDRFSAERTGGSVSTLTIQRTQQEDSAVYLCASSLAPIRAGGDTDTQYFGPGTRLTVL.

This clone was detected a few times. V gene TRBV29-1 combines with J gene TRBJ2-1, with D maybe TRBD1 (6 bases). V was trimmed by 4 bases and J by 3 bases, leaving 10 bases between them. Germline-derived CDR1 and CDR2 are SQVTM and ANQGSEA. The CDR3 consists of 13 residues. The DNA for the CDR3 is TGCAGCGTTGTTCAGGGGCTCTACAATGAGCAGTTCTTC. Translated: CSVVQGLYNEQFF.

This clone has a handful of counts. The V and J genes are TRBV5-8 and TRBJ2-1; TRBD2 matches 10 bases. Germline V gene lookup returns CDR1 SGHTS and CDR2 YDEGEE. V lost 5 bases to trimming and J lost 6 bases; unmatched junction nucleotides: 8. The length of the CDR3 is 15 residues. CDR3: CASSIGLAEFNEQFF. The CDR3 DNA is TGTGCCAGCAGTATAGGACTAGCGGAGTTCAATGAGCAGTTCTTC. The full variable domain, with the rest looked up from reference TRBV5-8 and TRBJ2-1, is EAGVTQSPTHLIKTRGQQATLRCSPISGHTSVYWYQQALGLGLQFLLWYDEGEERNRGNFPPRFSGRQFPNYSSELNVNALELEDSALYLCASSIGLAEFNEQFFGPGTRLTVL.

V and J are TRBV27 and TRBJ1-6; 11 positions agree with TRBD1. Looked up from germline, CDR1 is MNHEY and CDR2 is SMNVEV (reference sequence). This CDR3 region has 17 residues. V shed 4 bases, J shed 9 bases, and the junction held 11 bases outside the gene matches. The CDR3 DNA sequence: TGTGCCAGCAGTTATAGGCTACCAGGACAGGGGGCTTCACCCCTCCACTTT. Translation gives CASSYRLPGQGASPLHF.

The rearrangement uses TRBV5-1 and TRBJ2-2, with TRBD2 matching over 8 bases. CDR1 and CDR2 (germline): SGHRS, YFSETQ. The CDR3 length is 14 residues. The V and J ends lost 0 bases and 11 bases, in that order; junction bases with no gene match: 6. The CDR3 nucleotides are TGCGCCAGCAGCTTGGCTGCCAGCGGGAGTGAGCTGTTTTTT. This codes for CASSLAASGSELFF.

CDR3 coding DNA: TGTGCCAGCATCATGACTGCTAACAATGAGCAGTTCTTC. It specifies CASIMTANNEQFF. The chain joins TRBV7-9 to TRBJ2-1; D is unclear. V was pared by 7 bases and J by 5 bases, with 12 bases between. The length of the CDR3 is 13 residues. Germline V gives CDR1 SEHNR, CDR2 FQNEAQ (reference sequence).

The chain links TRBV9 to TRBJ1-1; 8 nucleotides align to TRBD1. The V and J ends lost 0 bases and 2 bases, in that order; junction bases with no gene match: 6. The CDR3 has 16 amino acids. Per germline, CDR1 SGDLS and CDR2 YYNGEE. CDR3 residues: CASSVGTGWGNTEAFF. CDR3 bases: TGTGCCAGCAGCGTAGGGACAGGGTGGGGCAACACTGAAGCTTTCTTT.

The chain is built from TRBV5-1 and TRBJ2-1; TRBD1 aligns across 9 bases. This CDR3 has 15 residues. CDR1 SGHRS and CDR2 YFSETQ come from the germline V gene. Unmatched junction bases numbered 2, after V lost 3 bases and J lost 1 base. In DNA, the CDR3 is TGCGCCAGCAGCTCCGGGACAGGGTCCTACAATGAGCAGTTCTTC. Residues: CASSSGTGSYNEQFF.

The chain carries TRBV6-6 and TRBJ1-2; D is unresolved. V shed 0 bases and J shed 9 bases, with 14 bases lying between them. The CDR3 consists of 14 residues. The germline gives CDR1 MNHNY, CDR2 SVGAGI (reference sequence). The CDR3 is CASSYSEGRGSYTF. CDR3 bases: TGTGCCAGCAGTTACTCCGAAGGGAGAGGCAGCTACACCTTC.

V and J are TRBV5-1 and TRBJ1-1; D possibly corresponds to TRBD1 (6 bases). Germline-derived CDR1 and CDR2 are SGHRS and YFSETQ. Trimming shortened V by 4 bases and J by 6 bases, and 16 bases separated the two germline ends. The length of the CDR3 is 14 residues. In DNA, the CDR3 is TGCGCCAGCAGCCCTACCACGGACAGCCCTGAAGCTTTCTTT. Its translation is CASSPTTDSPEAFF.

V is TRBV28 and J is TRBJ2-3, with D perhaps TRBD1 (5 bases). There are 16 residues in the CDR3. The germline V gene has CDR1 MDHEN and CDR2 SYDVKM. V dropped 2 bases and J dropped 1 base, with 13 bases sitting between them. The CDR3 nucleotides read TGTGCCAGCAGTTTAAATAGGGGTTGGGGCACAGATACGCAGTATTTT. Its translation: CASSLNRGWGTDTQYF. The full variable domain, rest sourced from reference TRBV28 and TRBJ2-3, is DVKVTQSSRYLVKRTGEKVFLECVQDMDHENMFWYRQDPGLGLRLIYFSYDVKMKEKGDIPEGYSVSREKKERFSLILESASTNQTSMYLCASSLNRGWGTDTQYFGPGTRLTVL.

This chain's CDR3 is CASTPGSYEQYF. In DNA, the CDR3 is TGTGCCAGCACCCCCGGGTCCTACGAGCAGTACTTC. The rearrangement links TRBV7-2 to TRBJ2-7; D is uncertain. This CDR3 is built from 12 residues. Germline CDR1 is SGHTA and CDR2 is FQGNSA. V lost 7 bases and J 1 base, leaving 8 bases between the germline ends. Complete variable domain (other parts from reference TRBV7-2 and TRBJ2-7): GAGVSQSPSNKVTEKGKDVELRCDPISGHTALYWYRQSLGQGLEFLIYFQGNSAPDKSGLPSDRFSAERTGGSVSTLTIQRTQQEDSAVYLCASTPGSYEQYFGPGTRLTVT.

The chain couples TRBV6-6 to TRBJ2-6; possibly TRBD2 for D (6 bases). The CDR3 runs to 13 residues. The V end lost 4 bases, the J end lost 6 bases, and 7 bases lay between the germline ends. The germline V gene encodes CDR1 MNHNY and CDR2 SVGAGI (reference sequence). The CDR3 is CASSSGEANVLTF. The CDR3 DNA follows: TGTGCCAGCAGTTCGGGGGAGGCCAACGTCCTGACTTTC.